The T cell receptor beta chain described here comes from a study of blood T cells in healthy people across ages (dated by TCRdb to between 2015 and 2017). Regarding the study in general: In model experiments, template switching captured about one uniquely barcoded TCR beta cDNA molecule for every two T cells. The donors were split into four age groups: young (average 16 years), middle-aged (roughly 42), aged (62) and long-lived (about 74). The study analyzed two additional independent replicas of 1 million unique cDNA reads from the same blood draw for two donors, one aged 18 to 29 and one aged 80 or older. Using deep sequencing normalized with unique cDNA molecular identifiers, the study measured how TCR beta repertoire diversity changes with age. To avoid experimental bias, donors of different ages were randomly spread across the sequencing lanes.

To note about this clonotype: The antigen it binds to is not known. No much larger clone exists at a distance of one base, and base qualities are not known.

Preparation of the library involved 5' RACE. These reads were obtained on an Illumina HiSeq 2500. A second 7 to 11 cycle PCR used a sample-barcoded 5' primer and a J-beta primer mix. A unique molecular identifier was introduced onto each TCR beta cDNA molecule by a template-switch 5' adaptor carrying 12 random nucleotides. Each sample yielded at least 2.5 million CDR3-containing paired-end reads. First-strand cDNA was synthesized from all RNA with the Mint cDNA synthesis kit, primed by a TRBC-specific oligonucleotide. All cDNA was treated with uracil-DNA glycosylase and then went through a first 18-cycle PCR with the universal primers M1SS and BC2_uni_R. Per the original workflow: Normalization of each sample was performed by random selection of 1 million high-quality reads, each carrying a distinct molecular identifier. Reads sharing molecular identifiers were discarded rather than binned into consensus sequences. MiTCR, set to a Q25 quality threshold and the strictest error-elimination algorithm, was used for CDR3 identification, clonotype clustering and error correction. Lower-bound total TCR beta diversity was estimated with a nonparametric unseen species model using Euler transformation. TCRdb's own reprocessing of the public reads used fastp at Q25 and MiXCR and kept productive beta chains. Every entry covers one CDR3 protein and lists the most common genes and DNA from its rows. In this record, the V and J calls reflect TCRdb's handling and not the investigators' own analysis. In all, the sample holds fewer than 1,000,000 distinct CDR3 sequences, and around 43% of those were seen once. The ten largest clones take up about a fifth of the sample.

General conclusions and limits of the study: A strong correlation was found between observed TCR beta diversity and the percentage of naive T cells measured by flow cytometry. Conclusive comparison of naive and antigen-experienced compartments was prevented by the profiling of bulk unsorted PBMCs. Estimates of total diversity based on one million sequenced T cells were considered lower bounds and underestimates. Donor CMV infection status was unknown, potentially confounding age-related changes in expanded clonotypes. Observed TCR beta diversity per million T cells fell roughly linearly with age, and a significant reduction was already apparent by age roughly 41. Compared with the aged group, more naive CD4+ T cells, fewer expanded clones and increased TCR diversity were shown by the long-lived group, suggesting age selection.

Donors were a few dozen systemically healthy Caucasian individuals from Russia aged roughly 6 to 100 years. Roughly 9 milliliters of peripheral blood were drawn from each donor into EDTA-treated Vacutainer tubes. Ficoll-Paque density-gradient centrifugation was used to isolate PBMCs, with at least 7 million per sample. Trizol reagent was used to extract total RNA from the PBMCs, yielding at least 5 micrograms per sample. The percentages of naive CD45RAhigh/CD27high T cells were determined by flow cytometry on a PBMC aliquot from every donor. V is shortened by 5 bases, J by 6 bases, and the region joining them spans 16 bases. CDR1 is given as DFQATT and CDR2 as SNEGSKA, both from the germline V gene (reference sequence). Its CDR3 holds 13 amino acids, cysteine through phenylalanine. The CDR3 DNA has 39 bases and is translated from base 1.

The sample was blood. This TCR came from a man in his sixties in good health. This chain is built from TRBV20-1 and TRBJ1-2, with TRBD1 perhaps the D gene, on 6 matching bases. The CDR3 here reads CSAPIGTWDGYTF. The sequenced DNA: TGCAGTGCTCCTATAGGGACATGGGATGGCTACACCTTC.